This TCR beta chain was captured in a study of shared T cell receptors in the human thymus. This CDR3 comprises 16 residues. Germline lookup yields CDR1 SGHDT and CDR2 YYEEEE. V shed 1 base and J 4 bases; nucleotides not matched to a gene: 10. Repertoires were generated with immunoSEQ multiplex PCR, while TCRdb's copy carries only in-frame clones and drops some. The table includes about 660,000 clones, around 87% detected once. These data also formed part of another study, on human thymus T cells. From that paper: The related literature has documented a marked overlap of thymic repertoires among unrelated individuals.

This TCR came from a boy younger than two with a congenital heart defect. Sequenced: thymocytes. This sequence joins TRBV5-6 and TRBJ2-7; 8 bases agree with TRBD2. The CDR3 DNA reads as TGTGCCAGCAGCTTGCTCCGGGGGGGCGCAGATTACGAGCAGTACTTC. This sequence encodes CASSLLRGGADYEQYF. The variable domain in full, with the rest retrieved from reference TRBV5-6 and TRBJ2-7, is DAGVTQSPTHLIKTRGQQVTLRCSPKSGHDTVSWYQQALGQGPQFIFQYYEEEERQRGNFPDRFSGHQFPNYSSELNVNALLLGDSALYLCASSLLRGGADYEQYFGPGTRLTVT.